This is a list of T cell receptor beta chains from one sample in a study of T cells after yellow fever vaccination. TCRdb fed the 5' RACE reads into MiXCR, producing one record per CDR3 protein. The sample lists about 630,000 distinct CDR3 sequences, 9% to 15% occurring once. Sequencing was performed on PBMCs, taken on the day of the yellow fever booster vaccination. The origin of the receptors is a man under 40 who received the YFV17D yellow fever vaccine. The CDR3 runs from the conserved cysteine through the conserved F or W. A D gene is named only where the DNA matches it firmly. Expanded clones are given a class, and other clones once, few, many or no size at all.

DNA: TGTGCCAGCAGCGTAGGAAGACAGGGAAGTGAGCAGTTCTTC
CDR3: CASSVGRQGSEQFF
D: TRBD1
V: TRBV9
size: few
J: TRBJ2-1

DNA: TGTGCCAGCGTTTTAAGCTCCTACAATGAGCAGTTCTTC
CDR3: CASVLSSYNEQFF
D: -
V: TRBV6-5
size: -
J: TRBJ2-1

DNA: TGTGCCACCCGAGGGGATGTTAATGAGCAGTTCTTC
CDR3: CATRGDVNEQFF
D: -
V: TRBV24-1
size: few
J: TRBJ2-1

DNA: TGCAGCGTTGTATTAGCGGGCCAAAACGATTTATTC
CDR3: CSVVLAGQNDLF
D: TRBD2
V: TRBV29-1
size: many
J: TRBJ2-5

DNA: TGCAGTGCTAGACAAACCGCCCCGGGGACAGGATTTGGCGAGCAGTACTTC
CDR3: CSARQTAPGTGFGEQYF
D: TRBD1
V: TRBV20-1
size: -
J: TRBJ2-7

DNA: TGTGCCAGGACAGGTTCCAAGCTGTTTTTT
CDR3: CARTGSKLFF
D: -
V: TRBV21-1
size: few
J: TRBJ2-2

DNA: TGTGCCAGCAGCTTAGTTCTTACGGGAGTCGATGAGCAGTTCTTC
CDR3: CASSLVLTGVDEQFF
D: -
V: TRBV7-9
size: many
J: TRBJ2-1

DNA: TGTGCCAGCAGAAGGGACACCGGGGAGCTGTTTTTT
CDR3: CASRRDTGELFF
D: -
V: TRBV6-5
size: -
J: TRBJ2-2

DNA: TGTGCCAGCAGTTTCGGACAGGGGGTAAACACTGAAGCTTTCTTT
CDR3: CASSFGQGVNTEAFF
D: TRBD1
V: TRBV25-1
size: few
J: TRBJ1-1

DNA: TGTGCCAGCAGAGAGCGGTCCTTGAACACTGAAGCTTTCTTT
CDR3: CASRERSLNTEAFF
D: -
V: TRBV6-1
size: few
J: TRBJ1-1

DNA: TGTGCCAGCAGACAGGATGGTGAGCAGTTCTTC
CDR3: CASRQDGEQFF
D: -
V: TRBV2
size: -
J: TRBJ2-1

DNA: TGCGCCAGCAGAGGCGATCGTGGGGAGCTGTTTTTT
CDR3: CASRGDRGELFF
D: -
V: TRBV5-1
size: -
J: TRBJ2-2

DNA: TGTGCTAGTGGCAAAACAGGACAGGCGCTTTTCGGGGAGCTGTTTTTT
CDR3: CASGKTGQALFGELFF
D: TRBD1
V: TRBV12-5
size: -
J: TRBJ2-2

DNA: TGTGCCAGCAGTTACGGGCTCGGGGGTTTGAACACTGAAGCTTTCTTT
CDR3: CASSYGLGGLNTEAFF
D: -
V: TRBV6-2/TRBV6-3
size: -
J: TRBJ1-1

DNA: TGTGCCAGCAGTTACTCGAGGGACGGGAGATACGAGCAGTACTTC
CDR3: CASSYSRDGRYEQYF
D: -
V: TRBV6-5
size: -
J: TRBJ2-7

DNA: TGTGCCATCAGTGAAACAGGGTCGGACACTGAAGCTTTCTTT
CDR3: CAISETGSDTEAFF
D: -
V: TRBV10-3
size: few
J: TRBJ1-1

DNA: TGTGCCAGCAGCTCCGGGGGGAGAACTGAAGCTTTCTTT
CDR3: CASSSGGRTEAFF
D: -
V: TRBV11-2
size: many
J: TRBJ1-1

DNA: TGTGCCAGCAGCCGGACAGGGTCTAACGAGCAGTACTTC
CDR3: CASSRTGSNEQYF
D: TRBD1
V: TRBV7-8
size: -
J: TRBJ2-7

DNA: TGTGCCAGCATAAGCAATCAGCCCCAGCATTTT
CDR3: CASISNQPQHF
D: -
V: TRBV6-4
size: few
J: TRBJ1-5

DNA: TGTGCCAGCAGCGCCGACCCAAAAAGTGGTGTGGTTTTT
CDR3: CASSADPKSGVVF
D: -
V: TRBV9
size: few
J: TRBJ2-2

DNA: TGTGCCAGCAGGTGGACCGACTCCTACAATGAGCAGTTCTTC
CDR3: CASRWTDSYNEQFF
D: -
V: TRBV28
size: few
J: TRBJ2-1

DNA: TGTGCCAGCAGCTCCCTGCCGGCAGATACGCAGTATTTT
CDR3: CASSSLPADTQYF
D: -
V: TRBV11-2
size: few
J: TRBJ2-3

DNA: TGTGCCAGCAGTCTGACTAGCGGTTACCCGCCTAAGGGACTCTACGAGCAGTACTTC
CDR3: CASSLTSGYPPKGLYEQYF
D: TRBD2
V: TRBV6-4
size: -
J: TRBJ2-7

DNA: TGCGCCAGCAGCTTGGGTAGCGGGAGTGGGTACAATGAGCAGTTCTTC
CDR3: CASSLGSGSGYNEQFF
D: TRBD2
V: TRBV5-1
size: few
J: TRBJ2-1

DNA: TGCAGTGCTATCCGGGACAACCCGGTTGATGAGCAGTTCTTC
CDR3: CSAIRDNPVDEQFF
D: -
V: TRBV20-1
size: few
J: TRBJ2-1

DNA: TGTGCCAGCAGCCTCTACGGGGTCAATGAGCAGTTCTTC
CDR3: CASSLYGVNEQFF
D: -
V: TRBV5-4
size: once
J: TRBJ2-1

DNA: TGCAGTGCTAGGGACAACGAGCAGTACTTC
CDR3: CSARDNEQYF
D: -
V: TRBV20-1
size: many
J: TRBJ2-7

DNA: TGCGCCAGCGCCGGTGGTAGTGCGTACGAGCAGTACTTC
CDR3: CASAGGSAYEQYF
D: -
V: TRBV5-1
size: few
J: TRBJ2-7

DNA: TGTGCCAGCAGCCAACGGACTAGCGGGAGTTACGCCAAAAACATTCAGTACTTC
CDR3: CASSQRTSGSYAKNIQYF
D: TRBD2
V: TRBV4-2
size: -
J: TRBJ2-4

DNA: TGTGCCAGCAGTTCGACAGGGGCCAGGTACTTC
CDR3: CASSSTGARYF
D: TRBD1
V: TRBV6-5
size: few
J: TRBJ2-7

DNA: TGTGCCATCAGTGAGGGGGACGAGCAGTACTTC
CDR3: CAISEGDEQYF
D: -
V: TRBV10-3
size: -
J: TRBJ2-7

DNA: TGTGCCAGCAGTCCCGACGCTAGCGGGAGAAGCAATGAGCAGTTCTTC
CDR3: CASSPDASGRSNEQFF
D: TRBD2
V: TRBV7-3
size: few
J: TRBJ2-1

DNA: TGCGCCAGCAGTGACCTATACTACGAGCAGTACTTC
CDR3: CASSDLYYEQYF
D: -
V: TRBV10-1
size: few
J: TRBJ2-7

DNA: TGTGCCAGCAGTTACACGGGAGCGGACACCGGGGAGCTGTTTTTT
CDR3: CASSYTGADTGELFF
D: -
V: TRBV6-2/TRBV6-3
size: few
J: TRBJ2-2

DNA: TGTGCCAGCAGCCAAATTAACGGGGACGGCTACACCTTC
CDR3: CASSQINGDGYTF
D: -
V: TRBV14
size: few
J: TRBJ1-2

DNA: TGCAGTGCTAGCGGGACAGGGGATAGCGGGGGTTCCTACAATGAGCAGTTCTTC
CDR3: CSASGTGDSGGSYNEQFF
D: -
V: TRBV20-1
size: -
J: TRBJ2-1